This TCR beta chain was recovered during a study of cytomegalovirus exposure and HLA in healthy donors. Study context: T cells numbering about 179 million yielded 117 million unique TCR beta sequences in an earlier analysis.

The PCR was carried out with 60 Vbeta primers and 13 Jbeta primers. TCRdb keeps only in-frame clones here, not all; method: immunoSEQ multiplex PCR. The repertoire holds over 200,000 clones, with roughly 90% as singletons. A single count supports this clone. V was cut by 10 bases and J by 5 bases, with 11 bases left in between. CDR1 and CDR2 (germline): MNHNY, SVGAGI (reference sequence). The CDR3 spans 12 residues. This receptor was obtained from a woman aged 18 to 35 in good health and CMV-seronegative. The sample comprised PBMCs. The rearrangement joins TRBV6-6 to TRBJ2-2; D is possibly TRBD2 (6 bases). CDR3 coding DNA: TGTGCCACCGCCGGGGGAACCGGGGAGCTGTTTTTT. It yields the protein CATAGGTGELFF.